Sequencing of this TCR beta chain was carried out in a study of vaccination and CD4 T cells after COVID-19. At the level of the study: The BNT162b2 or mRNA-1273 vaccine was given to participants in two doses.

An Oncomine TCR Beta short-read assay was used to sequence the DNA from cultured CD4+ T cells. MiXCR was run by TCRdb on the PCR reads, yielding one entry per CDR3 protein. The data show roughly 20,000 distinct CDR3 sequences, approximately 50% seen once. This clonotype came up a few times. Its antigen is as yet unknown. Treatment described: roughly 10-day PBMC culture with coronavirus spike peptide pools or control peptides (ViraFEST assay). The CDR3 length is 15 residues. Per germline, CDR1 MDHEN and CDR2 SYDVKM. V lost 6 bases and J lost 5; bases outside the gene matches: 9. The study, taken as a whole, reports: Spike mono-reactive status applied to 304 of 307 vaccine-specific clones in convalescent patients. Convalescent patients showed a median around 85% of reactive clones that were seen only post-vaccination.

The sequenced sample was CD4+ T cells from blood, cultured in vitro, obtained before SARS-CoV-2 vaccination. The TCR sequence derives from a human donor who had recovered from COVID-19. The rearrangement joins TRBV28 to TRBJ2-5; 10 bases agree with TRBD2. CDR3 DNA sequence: TGTGCCAGCAGCCCCACGGGTAGCGGGAGGGAGACCCAGTACTTC. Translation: CASSPTGSGRETQYF. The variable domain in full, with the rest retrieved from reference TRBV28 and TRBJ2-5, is DVKVTQSSRYLVKRTGEKVFLECVQDMDHENMFWYRQDPGLGLRLIYFSYDVKMKEKGDIPEGYSVSREKKERFSLILESASTNQTSMYLCASSPTGSGRETQYFGPGTRLLVL.